This note documents a single T cell receptor beta chain sequence. Its antigen is still unknown. Per-nucleotide qualities are absent, and no much larger clonotype sits a single base away. The library was generated by the immunoSEQ multiplex PCR assay. For the multiplex PCR, a mixture combining 60 forward primers for TCR Vbeta segments and 13 reverse primers for TCR Jbeta segments was used. Amplification of the CDR3 region of rearranged TCR beta genes was performed with a multiplex PCR assay on genomic DNA. Amplified TCR beta libraries were sequenced as 87-base-pair reads on the Illumina HiSeq System. The paper's data handling went like this. A later analysis counted about 80 million unique TCR beta chains across the 550 to 800 repertoires, and approximately 11 million of these chains were shared by at least two donors. Raw reads were error-corrected and collapsed into unique sequences by a nearest-neighbor algorithm in which closely related sequences were merged to remove PCR and sequencing errors. V, D and J gene segments were assigned by aligning CDR3 sequences to IMGT reference sequences. Each retained sequence needed at least a six-nucleotide match to both a V gene segment and a J gene segment. Rearrangements were called productive when the CDR3 lacked stop codons and stayed in frame with V and J; all others were non-productive. Following IMGT convention, CDR3 was defined as the stretch from the second conserved V-encoded cysteine to the conserved J-encoded phenylalanine. The earlier analysis of about 610 of the donors excluded sequences that lacked an unambiguous match to a single V gene segment. An earlier analysis of some 610 of the donors called V segments functional above 56.7% productive rearrangements and segregating when the between-donor standard deviation exceeded 5%. A statistical classification framework was built to diagnose cytomegalovirus status from the catalog of TCR beta chain sequences. V and J gene assignment, in a later analysis, came from comparing TCR nucleotide sequences with IMGT/GENE-DB human TR gene sequences. The TCRdist pipeline was used in a later analysis to assign CDR3 sequences and most-parsimonious VDJ recombination scenarios. In a later analysis, each TCR beta chain was defined by its CDR3 amino acid sequence together with its V-gene family, and reads without a unique V-gene family were excluded. To address suspected cross-contamination and a sequencing artifact, a later analysis removed 592 highly shared, low-generation-probability nucleotide sequences. A later analysis calculated a clonal expansion index for each public chain from normalized within-repertoire ranks of inferred template counts. Generation probabilities in a later analysis came from a VDJ recombination model fitted to out-of-frame rearrangements, and those results were checked against IGoR. Hypergeometric tests were used in a later analysis to score TCR-TCR, TCR-HLA and TCR-CMV co-occurrence, with a repertoire-size bias correction applied to the TCR pairs. False discovery rates were estimated in a later analysis by permuting HLA or CMV assignments 20 times. In a later analysis, co-occurring TCRs were grouped with DBSCAN, and TCRdist sequence similarity was added when clustering was performed within HLA-allele-positive subsets. For co-occurrence clustering, repertoires with fewer than 30,000 or more than 120,000 public chains were excluded, along with 5 or 6 repertoires with anomalous nucleotide sharing. The table comes from immuneACCESS by way of TCRdb, which keeps in-frame sequences with V and J called. Part of the clones is missing from these tables; in studies checked, under half for an unresolved V gene and the rest for unknown reasons. D and trimming come from the DNA, and the V and J calls and clone size come from that table. The sample contains under 200,000 clones, about 79% of them found a single time. About 2.2% of the sample goes to the ten largest clones.

The cohort comprised fewer than 750 healthy bone marrow donors. At the time of sampling, every cohort member was nominally healthy, though immune exposures that went unrecorded were likely present. The donor was CMV seronegative and was included in the group of a few hundred seronegative cohort members. A peripheral blood sample was collected from each donor, and TCR beta sequencing was performed on peripheral blood mononuclear cells. The Qiagen DNeasy Blood Extraction Kit was used to extract genomic DNA from the blood cell samples. Trimming removed 7 bases from V and 2 bases from J, leaving 14 bases between the germline ends. CDR1 and CDR2 are drawn from the germline V gene: MDHEN, SYDVKM. The CDR3 holds 14 amino acids from the cysteine to the phenylalanine. The only DNA kept is the CDR3, 42 bases in frame from the first base. This entry comes from a study of cytomegalovirus exposure and HLA in healthy donors (dated by TCRdb to about 2017). For the wider study: According to an earlier analysis of a few hundred of the donors, some 170 million T cells yielded some 110 million unique TCR beta sequences and about 300 Gb of sequence data. HLA typing covered class I and class II loci at four-digit resolution. In an earlier analysis of a few hundred of the donors, high-throughput TCR beta sequencing was used to judge whether each TCR beta V gene segment behaved as functional or pseudogenic. A later genetic analysis used genome-wide SNP genotypes for about three fifths of the 666 donors, treating that subset as a discovery cohort. A later analysis re-analyzed previously published TCR beta repertoires from 600 to 850 donors and added high-resolution HLA genotyping to study TCR occurrence patterns. Of the roughly 420 genotyped donors, 75% to 85% were placed in the genetic ancestry cluster associated with self-reported Caucasian donors. High-throughput TCR immunosequencing, statistical association of individual TCRs with disease status, and machine learning were combined to predict cytomegalovirus infection status. In the later analysis, no new phenotypic data were used to find candidate immune exposures; instead, reliance was placed on TCR beta sequences and their occurrence across donors. An early release that covered around 590 HLA-typed donors contained approximately 290 gigabases of sequencing data and roughly 84 million unique TCR sequences. The T cell repertoires of roughly 660 subjects were profiled by immunosequencing and related to cytomegalovirus serostatus. Donor age, sex, ethnicity and CMV serostatus were compiled together with the repertoire data. A separate validation cohort of approximately 130 different subjects was used in addition to the roughly 640-subject first cohort. Typing coverage differed by locus: A, B, C, DRB1 and DQB1 were typed in about 620-640 donors, DQA1 in approximately 520, DPA1 in around 600, and DPB1 in just under 490. Because of strong linkage in the cohort, roughly five DR-DQ haplotypes were treated as single units for association and clustering. On average, around 200,000 unique TCR beta nucleotide sequences were sequenced per donor among a few hundred genotyped donors of the cohort, with about 17% of those sequences being non-productive. The study was designed to test whether signatures of past pathogen exposure could be identified by cataloging public T cell receptors. Every repertoire in the discovery cohort had been generated on one and the same sequencing platform. What the work shows at the level of the full study, not this receptor alone: A further reported finding was that TCR beta sequences accurately predicted the HLA-A and HLA-B alleles for most subjects in the first cohort. In a later analysis, TCR association rates were found to vary across HLA loci, with the most associated TCRs seen for DRB1 alleles and the fewest for HLA-C alleles. Correlated functional status among segregating V segments might reflect linkage disequilibrium, but an unknown experimental factor could not be ruled out. The classifier was reported to diagnose cytomegalovirus status with high specificity and sensitivity in both the original and validation cohorts. A group of highly shared sequence variants was considered likely to be a technical artifact of the sequencing pipeline. According to the authors, the approach could potentially be generalized to other disease states and immunological phenotypes. A later analysis found that HLA-associated TCR beta chains were more clonally expanded and had lower generation probabilities than equally common non-associated chains. In a later analysis, several top co-occurrence clusters were reported to appear linked to parvovirus B19, influenza, CMV and Epstein-Barr virus. V-gene and J-gene trimming of TCR beta chains was associated with a missense DCLRE1C variant in a later genetic analysis, and the association was replicated in an independent cohort. A later analysis found that most CMV-associated TCR beta chains appeared HLA-restricted, with HLA associations seemingly driven largely by CMV exposure. While some public TCRs were present in many individuals, most TCR sequences turned up only very rarely across donors. Broadly in line with IMGT annotations, most TCR beta V segments showed up in productive rearrangements about 87% or about 30% of the time in an earlier analysis of around 600 of the donors. HLA typing was unavailable for some donors at each locus, so association tests used only the typed subset. In a later genetic analysis, fewer N-insertions in productive TCRs were reported among donors in an Asian-associated ancestry cluster than the roughly 640-donor mean. Presence/absence analyses assumed roughly uniform sequencing depth across donors, an assumption that may not hold. A few of the identified cytomegalovirus-associated TCR beta chains were confirmed in vitro to be specific for cytomegalovirus antigens. Specific HLA alleles were associated with 16,951 TCR beta sequences at a false discovery rate of 0.05 in a later analysis. When HLA alleles, especially DR and DQ, strongly co-occurred, attributing TCR associations to individual alleles was difficult. The cohort was sequenced for TCR beta chains only, and without alpha or paired-chain data the features that could be detected were limited. Because counts were too low, roughly 18 rarely observed V segments, including chromosome 9 orphons, were left out of the earlier analysis of over 550 of the donors. In the study, roughly 160 TCR beta chains were listed as associated with cytomegalovirus. Immune exposure information for the cohort was limited to CMV serostatus. Some IMGT-functional V segments, including TRBV6-2 and TRBV6-3, could not be told apart with the 87-base-pair reads, so those segments were excluded.

The chain is assembled from TRBV28 and TRBJ1-2; the D gene remains uncertain. What was sequenced was PBMCs. The receptor was isolated from a woman aged 50 to 60 in good health and CMV-seronegative. The CDR3 region has the sequence CASTSGPKNYGYTF. At the DNA level, the sequence is TGTGCCAGCACTTCAGGCCCCAAAAACTATGGCTACACCTTC.